The T cell receptor beta chain under discussion was sequenced for a study of response to subunit inactivated influenza vaccine. This clonotype came up a few times. Its antigen is currently unknown. The study, taken as a whole, reports: The authors suggested that every seasonal influenza vaccination recruits few new T cells.

TCRdb redid the calling of the RT-PCR reads with MiXCR, one entry per CDR3 protein. The sample includes 630,000 or so distinct CDR3 sequences, around 16% of them seen just once. The CDR3 runs 16 residues. Germline V gives CDR1 SGHTA, CDR2 FQGTGA. Trimming removed 5 bases from V and 6 bases from J; junction bases left unmatched: 12. The chain recombines TRBV7-3 with TRBJ2-1; 8 nucleotides align to TRBD2. Sequences were derived from PBMCs from blood, sampled 11 to 12 days after vaccination. This TCR was recovered from a man aged 50 to 60 who received an inactivated influenza vaccine. CDR3 nucleotides: TGTGCCAGCAGCCCCGGCGGAGCGGGAGTAACCAATGAGCAGTTCTTC. Amino acid sequence: CASSPGGAGVTNEQFF.